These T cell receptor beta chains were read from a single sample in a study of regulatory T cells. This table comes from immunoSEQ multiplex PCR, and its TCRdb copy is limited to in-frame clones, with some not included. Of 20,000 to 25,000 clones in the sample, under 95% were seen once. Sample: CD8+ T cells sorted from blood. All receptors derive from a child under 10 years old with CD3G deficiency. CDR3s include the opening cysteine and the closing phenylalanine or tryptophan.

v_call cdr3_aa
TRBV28 CASSFGLAGNSYEQYF
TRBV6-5 CASSSYQGDEQFF
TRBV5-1 CASSFTGADTQYF
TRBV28 CASRYPSVDTGELFF
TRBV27 CASSLGLNTEAFF
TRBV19 CASSPASGYTGELFF
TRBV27 CASSLNPLMEQYF
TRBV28 CASSLAPPGQREKLFF
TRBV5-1 CASRAPGAYGYTF
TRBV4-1 CASSPRTSGRQSTDTQYF
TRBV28 CASSGSGRPHEQYF
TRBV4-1 CASSHAAGRAEQYF
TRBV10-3 CAIMPEGGEWEQYF
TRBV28 CASTGTDYNEQFF
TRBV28 CASSLAGVADTQYF
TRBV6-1 CASSGRLAGVVYEQYF
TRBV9 CASSVSTYNEQFF
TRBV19 CASTPSGANVLTF
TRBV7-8 CASSAQLAGEVTYEQYF
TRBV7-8 CASSWGQTYEQYF
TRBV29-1 CSVASASEAFF
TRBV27 CASSPTSGSFDEQYF
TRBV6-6 CASSVDGARAEAFF
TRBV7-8 CASSLTSGRRETQYF
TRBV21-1 CASRTGIATETYGYTF
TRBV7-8 CASSLAGGTYEQYF
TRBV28 CASSSPPRMGYYGYTF
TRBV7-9 CASSYLSDEQYF